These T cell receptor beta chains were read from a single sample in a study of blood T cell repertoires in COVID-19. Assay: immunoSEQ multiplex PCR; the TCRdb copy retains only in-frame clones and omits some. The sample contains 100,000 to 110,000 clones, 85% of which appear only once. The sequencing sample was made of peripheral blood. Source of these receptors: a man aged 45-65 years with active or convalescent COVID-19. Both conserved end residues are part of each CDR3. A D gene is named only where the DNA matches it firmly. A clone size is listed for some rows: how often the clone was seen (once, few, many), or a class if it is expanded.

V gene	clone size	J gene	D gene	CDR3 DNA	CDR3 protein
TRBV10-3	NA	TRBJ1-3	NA	TGTGCCATCAGTGAGTCCGAGGGTACCTCTGGAAACACCATATATTTT	CAISESEGTSGNTIYF
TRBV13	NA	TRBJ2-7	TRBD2	TGTGCCAGCAGCTTAAGCGGGAGTTACGAGCAGTACTTC	CASSLSGSYEQYF
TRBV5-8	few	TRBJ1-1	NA	TGTGCCAGCAGCTTGTTTATTGACACTGAAGCTTTCTTT	CASSLFIDTEAFF
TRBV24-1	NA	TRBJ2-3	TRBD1	TGTGCCACCAGTGACAACAGACAGGGGGGTGGAGATACGCAGTATTTT	CATSDNRQGGGDTQYF
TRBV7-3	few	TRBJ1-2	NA	TGTGCCAGCAGCCCCAGTGCCAGAGGCGGCTACACCTTC	CASSPSARGGYTF
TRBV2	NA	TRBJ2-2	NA	TGTGCCAGCAGTGTGGTCTCCCGGGATACGAACACCGGGGAGCTGTTTTTT	CASSVVSRDTNTGELFF
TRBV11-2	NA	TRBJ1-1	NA	TGTGCCAGCAGCTTAGCCAGGGTAGGCACGACTGAAGCTTTCTTT	CASSLARVGTTEAFF
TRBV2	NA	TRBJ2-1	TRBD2	TGTGCCAGCAGAGAGGTAGCGGGGGTCAATGAGCAGTTCTTC	CASREVAGVNEQFF
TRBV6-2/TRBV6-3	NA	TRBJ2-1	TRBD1	TGTGCCAGCAGTTACTTTAGGACAGGGGGCGTGGATGAGCAGTTCTTC	CASSYFRTGGVDEQFF
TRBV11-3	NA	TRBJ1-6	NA	TGTGCCAGCAGCCCCCCCGGCGGTCCTACCCTCCACTTT	CASSPPGGPTLHF
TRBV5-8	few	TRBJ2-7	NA	TGTGCCAGCAGGGCTCGCGGGATCGACGAGCAGTACTTC	CASRARGIDEQYF
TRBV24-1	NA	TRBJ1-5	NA	TGTGCCACCAGTGAGTATAGCAATCAGCCCCAGCATTTT	CATSEYSNQPQHF
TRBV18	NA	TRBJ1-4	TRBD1	TGTGCCAGCTCACTCCTTTCGACAGGGGGCCTTCCTAATGAAAAACTGTTTTTT	CASSLLSTGGLPNEKLFF
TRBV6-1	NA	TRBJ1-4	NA	TGTGCCAGCAGTGATGGCAGGGAAGGAGAAAAACTGTTTTTT	CASSDGREGEKLFF
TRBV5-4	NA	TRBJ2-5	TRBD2	TGTGCCAGCAGCCCCTCTACTAGCGGGAGGATAGAGACCCAGTACTTC	CASSPSTSGRIETQYF
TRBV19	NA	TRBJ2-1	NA	TGTGCCAGCGCGGGGAGCGGGACATACAATGAGCAGTTCTTC	CASAGSGTYNEQFF
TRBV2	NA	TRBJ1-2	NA	TGTGCCAGCAGCTTACAGGGTAACTATGGCTACACCTTC	CASSLQGNYGYTF
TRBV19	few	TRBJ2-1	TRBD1	TGTGCCAGTACAGACAGGGACCCGTACAATGAGCAGTTCTTC	CASTDRDPYNEQFF
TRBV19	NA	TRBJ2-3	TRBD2	TGTGCCAGTAGTTCTCGAGGGACTAGCGGGACCGGTACAGATACGCAGTATTTT	CASSSRGTSGTGTDTQYF
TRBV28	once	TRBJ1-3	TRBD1	TGTGCCAGCAGTCCCCAGACAGGGACTGGAAACACCATATATTTT	CASSPQTGTGNTIYF
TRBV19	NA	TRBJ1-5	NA	TGTGCCAGTAGTATTCAGTCTCAGCCCCAGCATTTT	CASSIQSQPQHF
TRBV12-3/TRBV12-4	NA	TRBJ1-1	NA	TGTGCCAGCAGCCCGAGGCGGGTTTGGTCAGCTTTCTTT	CASSPRRVWSAFF
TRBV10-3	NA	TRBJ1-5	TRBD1	TGTGCCATCAGAAGGGAACAGGGGGCGAATCAGCCCCAGCATTTT	CAIRREQGANQPQHF
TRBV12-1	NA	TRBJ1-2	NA	TGTGCCAGCAGCTTTACTGGGGACTGTGGCTACACCTTC	CASSFTGDCGYTF
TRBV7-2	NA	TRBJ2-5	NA	TGTGCCAGCAGCTTCTACTCGCAAGAGACCCAGTACTTC	CASSFYSQETQYF
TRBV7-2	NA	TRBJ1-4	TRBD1	TGTGCCAGCAGCACCGGGACAGGACAGACTAATGAAAAACTGTTTTTT	CASSTGTGQTNEKLFF
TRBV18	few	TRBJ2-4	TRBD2	TGTGCCAGCTCAACCCGGGGAACTAGCGGGAGCCGCAAAAACATTCAGTACTTC	CASSTRGTSGSRKNIQYF
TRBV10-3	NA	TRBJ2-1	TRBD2	TGTGCCATCAGTCCCGGGACTAGCGGGAGGGCGGTTGAGCAGTTCTTC	CAISPGTSGRAVEQFF
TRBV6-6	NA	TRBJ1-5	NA	TGTGCCAGCTGCCCAGGGCTGGGTCAGCCCCAGCATTTT	CASCPGLGQPQHF
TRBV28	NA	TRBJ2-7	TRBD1	TGTGCCAGCAGTCAAGCGGGACAGGGCATAGAATACGAGCAGTACTTC	CASSQAGQGIEYEQYF
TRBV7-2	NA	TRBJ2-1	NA	TGTGCCAGCAGCTTTCAGCTCCACAGGGACAATGAGCAGTTCTTC	CASSFQLHRDNEQFF
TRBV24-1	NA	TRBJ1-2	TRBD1	TGTGCCACCAGTTCGGGACAGGGGTATGGCTACACCTTC	CATSSGQGYGYTF
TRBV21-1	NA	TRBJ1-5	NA	TGTGCCAGCAGCGAAGTTGTTCGGTTTTATAGCAATCAGCCCCAGCATTTT	CASSEVVRFYSNQPQHF
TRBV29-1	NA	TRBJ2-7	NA	TGCAGCGTTGTCGGCAGGGGCTACGAGCAGTACTTC	CSVVGRGYEQYF
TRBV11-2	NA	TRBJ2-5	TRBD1	TGTGCCAGCAGCTCCTCGGGACAGGGAAGGGAGACCCAGTACTTC	CASSSSGQGRETQYF
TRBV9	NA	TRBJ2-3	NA	TGTGCCAGCAGCGTAGCGGGATACAGCGATACGCAGTATTTT	CASSVAGYSDTQYF
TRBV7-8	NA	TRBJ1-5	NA	TGTGCCAGCAGCTTCGGGAGGGTAGGGCAGCCCCAGCATTTT	CASSFGRVGQPQHF
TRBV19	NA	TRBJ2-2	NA	TGTGCCAGTAGAAGTATAGGGGAAGCGGGGGAGCTGTTTTTT	CASRSIGEAGELFF
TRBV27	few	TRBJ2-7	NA	TGTGCCAGCAGTTTAGAGTCGTCTCACTCCCGATTTGGGCAGTACTTC	CASSLESSHSRFGQYF
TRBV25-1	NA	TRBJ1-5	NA	TGTGCCAGCAGTGAAGTCGGGGTCGGTCAGCCCCAGCATTTT	CASSEVGVGQPQHF
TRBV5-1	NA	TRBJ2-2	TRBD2	TGCGCCAGCAGCTGGAAATCAGCGGGAGACACCGGGGAGCTGTTTTTT	CASSWKSAGDTGELFF
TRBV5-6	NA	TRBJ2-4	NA	TGTGCCAGCAGCTTTCCGGGGAGCAAAAACATTCAGTACTTC	CASSFPGSKNIQYF
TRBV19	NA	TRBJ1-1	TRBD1	TGTGCCAGCCAGGACAGGCCCACTGAAGCTTTCTTT	CASQDRPTEAFF
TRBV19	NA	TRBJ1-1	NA	TGTGCCAGTAGTCAAGCTGAGTCGACTGAAGCTTTCTTT	CASSQAESTEAFF
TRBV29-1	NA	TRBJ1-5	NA	TGCAGCGTCGCAGAAAATAGCAATCAGCCCCAGCATTTT	CSVAENSNQPQHF
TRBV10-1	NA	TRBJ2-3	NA	TGCGCCACCCAGCACTCGGGAGCCCCAGATACGCAGTATTTT	CATQHSGAPDTQYF
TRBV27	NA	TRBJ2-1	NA	TGTGCCAGCAGCGCCCAGGCCTCCTACAATGAGCAGTTCTTC	CASSAQASYNEQFF
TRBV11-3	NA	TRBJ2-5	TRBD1	TGTGCCAGCGACCGCGGACAGGCGAGCCAAGAGACCCAGTACTTC	CASDRGQASQETQYF
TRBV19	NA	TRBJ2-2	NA	TGTGCCAGTAGTATAGGGGCTAGCAGGAACACCGGGGAGCTGTTTTTT	CASSIGASRNTGELFF
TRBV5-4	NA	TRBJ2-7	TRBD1	TGTGCCAGCAGCTTCCAGGGGGAAGTCGAGCAGTACTTC	CASSFQGEVEQYF
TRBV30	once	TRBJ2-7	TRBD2	TGTGCCTGGAGTGTGTCTTGGACTAGACGCTCCTACGAGCAGTACTTC	CAWSVSWTRRSYEQYF
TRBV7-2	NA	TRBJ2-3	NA	TGTGCCAGCAGCTTAGACGCGTATAGCACAGATACGCAGTATTTT	CASSLDAYSTDTQYF
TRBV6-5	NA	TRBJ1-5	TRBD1	TGTGCCAGCAGTACCCCAGGGGGCCAGCCCCAGCATTTT	CASSTPGGQPQHF
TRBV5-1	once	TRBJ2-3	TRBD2	TGCGCCAGCAGCTTAAAGCGGGAGCGCACAGATACGCAGTATTTT	CASSLKRERTDTQYF
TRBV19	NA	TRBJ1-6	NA	TGTGCCACCCAAGGGGGGGGGAATTCACCCCTCCACTTT	CATQGGGNSPLHF